Included here is one T cell receptor beta chain sequence, with context. The data belong to a study of OX40 agonist ivuxolimab in advanced cancers. Study background: Ivuxolimab, an agonistic anti-OX40 (CD134) antibody, was given to patients.

There are 14 residues in the CDR3. The V end was cut by 5 bases, the J end by 2 bases, with 11 bases between. CDR1 is SGHVS, CDR2 FNYEAQ, per germline. Produced via immunoSEQ multiplex PCR; TCRdb's table is partial and in-frame only. The sample contains more than 45,000 clones, 70% to 85% of which appear only once. The material sequenced was CD4+ or CD8+ T cells sorted from blood, taken in a trial of the OX40 agonist ivuxolimab. This TCR came from an adult with an advanced solid tumor such as melanoma, head and neck, liver or kidney cancer. This rearrangement joins TRBV7-6 to TRBJ2-3; D is perhaps TRBD1 (6 bases). The DNA of the CDR3 is TGTGCCAGCAGCCTCGGACAGTCCACAGATACGCAGTATTTT. This translates into CASSLGQSTDTQYF.